The T cell receptor beta chain under discussion was sequenced for a study of response to subunit inactivated influenza vaccine. Notes on the study in general: Each seasonal influenza vaccination recruits few new T cells, the authors suggested.

The V segment lost 2 bases and the J segment 3 bases; nucleotides outside the gene matches: 2. Germline CDR1 reads DFQATT; CDR2 reads SNEGSKA (reference sequence). The CDR3 sequence is 13 residues long. TCRdb independently ran MiXCR on the RT-PCR reads; one entry per CDR3 protein. The table lists about 780,000 distinct CDR3 sequences, 15% to 20% of them singletons. This clonotype turned up a few times. Its antigen is not known. The clonotype comes from a man aged 45-60 years who received an inactivated influenza vaccine. The rearrangement links TRBV20-1 to TRBJ2-7; 9 nucleotides agree with TRBD2. The source material was PBMCs from blood, sampled 5 days after vaccination. The CDR3 DNA reads TGCAGTGCTAGAATTAGCGGGAGCTACGAGCAGTACTTC. Its translation: CSARISGSYEQYF.